This TCR beta chain was identified during a study of cytomegalovirus exposure and HLA in healthy donors. Points on this clone: Its target is unknown.

The germline gives CDR1 SGHTA, CDR2 FQGTGA. Trimming took 5 bases from V and 0 from J, leaving 12 bases between them. This CDR3 is 15 amino acids long. A multiplex PCR was run with 60 Vbeta primers and 13 Jbeta primers. Clones were read by immunoSEQ multiplex PCR, and TCRdb kept only the in-frame ones, dropping some. Of roughly 150,000 clones in the sample, 70% to 80% are singletons; the top ten hold about 1.3%. Study-wide points: Accurate predictions that matched the HLA-A and HLA-B alleles of most subjects were reportedly made from TCR beta sequences. DRB1 showed the most TCR associations and HLA-C the fewest in a later analysis, as rates varied by HLA locus.

The TCR originated in a male donor in good health and CMV-seronegative. Input material: PBMCs. The rearrangement uses TRBV7-3 and TRBJ2-3, with D possibly being TRBD1 (6 bases). DNA of the CDR3: TGTGCCAGCAGCCGAGGACAGACTAGCACAGATACGCAGTATTTT. It specifies CASSRGQTSTDTQYF.